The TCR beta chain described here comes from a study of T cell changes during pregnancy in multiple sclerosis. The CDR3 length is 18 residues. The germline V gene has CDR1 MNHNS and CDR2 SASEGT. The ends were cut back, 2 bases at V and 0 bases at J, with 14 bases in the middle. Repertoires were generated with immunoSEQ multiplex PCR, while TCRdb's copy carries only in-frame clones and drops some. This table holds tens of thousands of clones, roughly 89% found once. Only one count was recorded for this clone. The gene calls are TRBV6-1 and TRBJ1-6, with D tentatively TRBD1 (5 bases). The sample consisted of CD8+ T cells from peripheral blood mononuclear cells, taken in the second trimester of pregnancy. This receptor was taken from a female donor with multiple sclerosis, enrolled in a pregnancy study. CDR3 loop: CASSERYGGSSYNSPLHF. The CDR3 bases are TGTGCCAGCAGTGAACGTTACGGGGGAAGCTCCTATAATTCACCCCTCCACTTT.